Below are 20 T cell receptor beta chains sequenced from a single sample in a study of CD8 T cells in Susac syndrome. Reverse transcription of roughly 0.45 to 1 ug RNA was carried out with random hexamers. A single record per CDR3 protein comes from TCRdb applying MiXCR to the immunoSEQ multiplex PCR reads. The sample has about 190,000 distinct CDR3 sequences, more than 90% seen once. The sample was CD4+ T cells from PBMCs. These receptors were collected from a human donor with Susac syndrome.

This rearrangement joins TRBV14 to TRBJ2-2; tentatively, D is TRBD1 (5 bases). Trimming took 1 base from V and 7 from J, leaving 16 bases between them. Per the germline V gene, CDR1 is SGHDN and CDR2 is FVKESK. There are 16 residues in the CDR3. CDR3 nucleotide sequence: TGTGCCAGCAGCCAAGCGGTCAGGGCCCTTTTCGGGGAGCTGTTTTTT. It is translated as CASSQAVRALFGELFF.

The rearrangement links TRBV5-1 to TRBJ2-5, with 7 nucleotides matching TRBD2. Losses at the gene ends were 1 base for V and 2 bases for J; bases not matched to a gene: 11. The germline gives CDR1 SGHRS, CDR2 YFSETQ. CDR3 length: 17 residues. The DNA for the CDR3 is TGCGCCAGCAGCTTGAATGCTTGGACTAGACAACAAGAGACCCAGTACTTC. This sequence encodes CASSLNAWTRQQETQYF.

The CDR3: CSARGGLSNYGYTF. In DNA, the CDR3 is TGCAGTGCCCGGGGAGGACTCTCTAACTATGGCTACACCTTC. V is TRBV20-1 and J is TRBJ1-2; the D is unclear. V lost 6 bases and J lost 0, with 14 bases in between. There are 14 residues in the CDR3. The germline gives CDR1 DFQATT, CDR2 SNEGSKA (reference sequence).

The V gene is TRBV2, the J gene TRBJ2-7, with D possibly matching TRBD1 (5 bases). The germline V gene encodes CDR1 SNHLY and CDR2 FYNNEI. CDR3 length equals 10 residues. Trimming stripped 11 bases from V and 6 bases from J, with 11 bases between. CDR3 DNA: TGTGCCCGCCGGACATCCGAGCAGTACTTC. Its translation: CARRTSEQYF.

The chain has TRBV29-1 and TRBJ1-5; TRBD1 might be the D (5 bases). CDR1 is SQVTM, CDR2 ANQGSEA, per germline. CDR3 length: 15 amino acids. V dropped 6 bases and J dropped 5 bases, with 20 bases sitting between them. The DNA of the CDR3 is TGCAGCGTCCTAAATATGGGGGGTGTCGATCAGCCCCAGCATTTT. Its protein product is CSVLNMGGVDQPQHF.

CDR3 DNA: TGTGCCAGCAGCCAAGATGGGTACGGCCAGCCCCAGCATTTT. This codes for CASSQDGYGQPQHF. The chain has TRBV3-1 and TRBJ1-5; D not resolved. The V gene's germline CDR1 is LGHDT and CDR2 YNNKEL (reference sequence). The CDR3 extends over 14 amino acids. V gave up 0 bases and J gave up 7 bases, with 10 bases separating them.

The chain recombines TRBV20-1 with TRBJ2-1, with D perhaps matching TRBD2 (6 bases). CDR3 length: 16 amino acids. V was shortened by 3 bases and J by 0 bases, with 15 bases between the two germline ends. Per germline, CDR1 DFQATT and CDR2 SNEGSKA (reference sequence). CDR3 DNA sequence: TGCAGTGCTAGGCCTCGGGGGTGGAGCTCCTACAATGAGCAGTTCTTC. Its translation: CSARPRGWSSYNEQFF.

V is TRBV15 and J is TRBJ1-6; no clear D gene. Germline V lookup: CDR1 LNHNV, CDR2 YYDKDF (reference sequence). This CDR3 is 13 amino acids long. Trimming removed 5 bases from V and 10 bases from J, with 12 bases in between. CDR3 nucleotides: TGTGCCACCAGCGTCGAAGGGAACTCACCCCTCCACTTT. This gives the protein CATSVEGNSPLHF.

This clonotype was found once. This sequence joins TRBV5-1 and TRBJ2-5, with no clear D. Germline values: CDR1 SGHRS, CDR2 YFSETQ. Deletions cut 4 bases from V and 1 base from J, with 14 bases between. The CDR3 sequence is 15 residues long. The CDR3 coding sequence is TGCGCCAGCAGCCCCAGCCAGACCTTCCAAGAGACCCAGTACTTC. Protein sequence: CASSPSQTFQETQYF.

The V gene is TRBV20-1, the J gene TRBJ2-5; a weak D match, TRBD2 (5 bases). The V end lost 2 bases, the J end lost 5 bases, and 12 bases lay between the germline ends. Germline lookup yields CDR1 DFQATT and CDR2 SNEGSKA (reference sequence). The CDR3 loop spans 13 amino acids. The CDR3 reads CSARLAGMETQYF. For the CDR3, the DNA is TGCAGTGCTAGACTAGCAGGAATGGAGACCCAGTACTTC.

The chain links TRBV9 to TRBJ2-3; D remains unclear. CDR3 length equals 15 residues. Germline CDR1 SGDLS, CDR2 YYNGEE. V shed 0 bases and J shed 0 bases, with 8 bases lying between them. The CDR3 nucleotides are TGTGCCAGCAGCGTAGATGGGTATAGCACAGATACGCAGTATTTT. It translates to CASSVDGYSTDTQYF.

This clonotype was detected once. The chain combines TRBV6-5 with TRBJ1-3; D is undetermined. V lost 6 bases and J lost 1, with 7 bases in between. The length of the CDR3 is 13 residues. Germline V CDR1 and CDR2: MNHEY, SVGAGI. The CDR3 sequence is CASSGTSGNTIYF. The CDR3 region has the DNA TGTGCCAGCAGCGGAACTTCTGGAAACACCATATATTTT.

This clonotype has just one count. The chain carries TRBV5-1 and TRBJ2-7; 7 positions match TRBD1. Looked up from germline, CDR1 is SGHRS and CDR2 is YFSETQ. V dropped 5 bases and J dropped 3; count of bases not matched to a gene: 8. The CDR3 length is 14 residues. CDR3 loop: CASRDDRVGYEQYF. CDR3 sequence (DNA): TGCGCCAGCAGGGACGACAGGGTGGGCTACGAGCAGTACTTC.

CDR3 residues: CASSPGQGADYGYTF. Written as DNA, the CDR3 is TGCGCCAGCAGCCCCGGACAGGGGGCAGACTATGGCTACACCTTC. The chain combines TRBV5-1 with TRBJ1-2, with 11 bases fitting TRBD1. V lost 4 bases to trimming and J lost 3 bases; unmatched junction nucleotides: 5. Per germline, CDR1 SGHRS and CDR2 YFSETQ. This CDR3 is built from 15 residues.

This clonotype was detected once. This rearrangement joins TRBV6-5 to TRBJ1-6; D not certain. The germline V gene encodes CDR1 MNHEY and CDR2 SVGAGI. CDR3 length equals 14 residues. V lost 5 bases and J lost 10, with 15 bases in between. Here the CDR3 DNA reads TGTGCCAGCAGTCTCGACACCCCCCCCTCACCCCTCCACTTT. Its translation is CASSLDTPPSPLHF.

The genes are TRBV4-2 and TRBJ2-7; 10 bases are a match to TRBD2. The CDR3 is 17 amino acids. Germline CDR1 reads LGHNA; CDR2 reads YNFKEQ. Losses at the gene ends were 0 bases for V and 6 bases for J; bases not matched to a gene: 11. The CDR3 DNA sequence: TGTGCCAGCAGCCAAGATCGGGTAGCGGGGGGCCAAGGCGAGCAGTACTTC. Residues: CASSQDRVAGGQGEQYF.

The CDR3 sequence is CASSPRLIYEQYF. Here the CDR3 DNA reads TGTGCCAGCAGTCCCCGGCTAATATACGAGCAGTACTTC. The chain employs TRBV6-2 or TRBV6-3 and TRBJ2-7; D uncertain. V dropped 5 bases and J dropped 4 bases, with 12 bases sitting between them. In germline, CDR1 is MNHEY, CDR2 SVGEGT. The CDR3 contains 13 residues.

The chain recombines TRBV29-1 with TRBJ2-7, with 11 bases identical to TRBD2. The CDR3 contains 14 residues. V lost 7 bases, J lost 2 bases, and 7 bases stayed unmatched. Germline CDR1 reads SQVTM; CDR2 reads ANQGSEA. The CDR3 reads CSGTLAGGPYEQYF. The CDR3 DNA sequence: TGCAGCGGAACTCTAGCGGGGGGCCCCTACGAGCAGTACTTC.

The chain combines TRBV6-5 with TRBJ2-6; D is possibly TRBD1 (5 bases). The germline gives CDR1 MNHEY, CDR2 SVGAGI. Between the trimmed V and J ends, which lost 4 bases and 0 bases, there was a span of 10 bases. The CDR3 extends over 16 amino acids. This CDR3 reads CASSLTASSGANVLTF. CDR3 in DNA: TGTGCCAGCAGTTTGACAGCCAGCTCTGGGGCCAACGTCCTGACTTTC.

This clonotype was observed once. J is TRBJ1-4 and V is TRBV7-9; 7 positions agree with TRBD1. Germline values: CDR1 SEHNR, CDR2 FQNEAQ (reference sequence). This CDR3 contains 14 residues. Losses at the gene ends were 2 bases for V and 7 bases for J; bases not matched to a gene: 4. DNA of the CDR3: TGTGCCAGCAGCTTACAGGGGGGCGGTGAAAAACTGTTTTTT. It translates to CASSLQGGGEKLFF.